This paragraph covers one T cell receptor beta chain sequence. Its cognate antigen is unknown. Here immunoSEQ multiplex PCR was the method, and the copy in TCRdb shows in-frame clones only, minus some. The repertoire holds roughly 200,000 clones, with around 94% as singletons. Trimming left V 5 bases short and J 2 bases short, with 6 bases between. CDR1 and CDR2 (germline): SGHTA, FQGTGA. The length of the CDR3 is 13 residues. These data originate in a study of T cell responses to AZD1222 COVID-19 vaccine. Across the study: Second doses at about 4 or about 12 weeks were pooled.

Findings and limits, study-wide: There were vaccine-associated CD4 TCRs across spike, dominant at 160-218 and 743-854. Among the donors, most were white British and more were female, and clonal diversity was possibly underestimated.

This clonotype was sampled from an adult in good health. This chain connects TRBV7-3 to TRBJ2-2; D possibly corresponds to TRBD1 (5 bases). The sequencing used peripheral blood, collected on day 0 of AZD1222 vaccination. CDR3 sequence (DNA): TGTGCCAGCAGCAGGGGTAACACCGGGGAGCTGTTTTTT. It translates to CASSRGNTGELFF.